These 17 T cell receptor beta chains were sequenced from one sample in a study of monozygotic twins with inflammatory bowel disease. TCRdb reanalyzed the 5' RACE reads, giving one entry per CDR3 protein sequence and no DNA. In all, the sample yields roughly 200,000 distinct CDR3 sequences. Input material: blood. Receptors originate from a human donor with ulcerative colitis or Crohn's disease, or a healthy co-twin of an affected twin (not recorded which).

The V call is TRBV6-1, the J call TRBJ2-2. Germline lookup yields CDR1 MNHNS and CDR2 SASEGT. This CDR3 is built from 14 residues. CDR3 loop: CASRVGVNTGELFF.

The CDR3 loop reads CASSPRDRGNNEQFF. The chain carries TRBV11-2 and TRBJ2-1; TCRdb indicates TRBD1, and absent DNA this call remains unverified. CDR1 and CDR2 (germline): SGHAT, FQNNGV. The length of the CDR3 is 15 residues.

The genes are TRBV7-9 and TRBJ1-6. The CDR3 has 14 residues. Germline V gene sequence: CDR1 SEHNR, CDR2 FQNEAQ (reference sequence). CDR3 amino acids: CASSGERPNSPLHF. Based on the CDR3 plus reference TRBV7-9 and TRBJ1-6, the full variable domain is DTGVSQNPRHKITKRGQNVTFRCDPISEHNRLYWYRQTLGQGPEFLTYFQNEAQLEKSRLLSDRFSAERPKGSFSTLEIQRTEQGDSAMYLCASSGERPNSPLHFGNGTRLTVT.

The chain uses TRBV7-9 and TRBJ1-2. Germline assignment: CDR1 SEHNR and CDR2 FQNEAQ (reference sequence). This CDR3 region has 11 residues. The CDR3: CASSLLYGYTF.

V usage is TRBV24-1 and J usage is TRBJ2-2; TCRdb calls TRBD2, which cannot be checked without DNA. The CDR3 sequence is 15 residues long. CDR1 and CDR2 (germline): KGHDR, SFDVKD. CDR3 in amino acids: CATSDSTSGVGELFF.

V and J are TRBV5-1 and TRBJ1-2; TCRdb's D call of TRBD1 is untestable without DNA. Germline V CDR1 and CDR2: SGHRS, YFSETQ. The CDR3 length is 13 residues. CDR3 protein: CASSLIGRDGYTF.

The V and J genes are TRBV18 and TRBJ2-5; the TCRdb D gene call, TRBD2, has no DNA to confirm it. The CDR3 sequence is 16 residues long. Germline V gene sequence: CDR1 KGHSH, CDR2 LQKENI. Here the CDR3 reads CASSPIGTSRQETQYF.

J is TRBJ1-2 and V is TRBV5-1. The CDR3 has 13 amino acids. Germline loops: CDR1 SGHRS, CDR2 YFSETQ. CDR3 residues: CASSLGTEYGYTF.

V and J are TRBV5-1 and TRBJ1-1; the D call of TRBD1 rests on TCRdb alone, since no DNA is present to check it. The CDR3 spans 14 residues. Germline CDR1 is SGHRS and CDR2 is YFSETQ. The CDR3 here is CASSLKGLGTEAFF.

The rearrangement uses TRBV20-1 and TRBJ2-3; lacking DNA, the TRBD2 call made by TCRdb goes unchecked. The CDR3 has 17 residues. CDR1 DFQATT and CDR2 SNEGSKA come from the germline V gene (reference sequence). The CDR3 here is CSARVFRTSGVIDTQYF.

V usage is TRBV7-2 and J usage is TRBJ2-5; there is no DNA to check the TCRdb D call of TRBD2. Looked up from germline, CDR1 is SGHTA and CDR2 is FQGNSA. This CDR3 has 16 residues. CDR3 region: CASSLKSGSTQETQYF.

CDR3 sequence: CASRGIDDTQYF. The rearrangement uses TRBV9 and TRBJ2-3. The CDR3 has 12 amino acids. Germline V gene data show CDR1 as SGDLS and CDR2 as YYNGEE.

This rearrangement joins TRBV19 to TRBJ1-4; TCRdb calls TRBD1, which cannot be checked without DNA. The CDR3 totals 16 residues. Per germline, CDR1 LNHDA and CDR2 SQIVND (reference sequence). CDR3 residues: CASSIGENTGNEKLFF.

The chain has TRBV5-1 and TRBJ1-5; with no DNA, the TCRdb D assignment of TRBD1 cannot be verified. This CDR3 comprises 15 residues. Germline CDR1 reads SGHRS; CDR2 reads YFSETQ. The chain's CDR3 is CASSQIVRVDQPQHF.

The chain's CDR3 is CASSLGIGQGLSYEQYF. This chain uses TRBV5-1 with TRBJ2-7; the D call of TRBD1 rests on TCRdb alone, since no DNA is present to check it. Germline V CDR1 and CDR2: SGHRS, YFSETQ. The CDR3 consists of 17 residues.

The CDR3 loop reads CASSLSTGVAGEETQYF. The chain employs TRBV7-6 and TRBJ2-5; TCRdb's assignment of TRBD1 cannot be checked, as there is no DNA. Per the germline V gene, CDR1 is SGHVS and CDR2 is FNYEAQ. This CDR3 spans 17 amino acids.

The chain links TRBV5-1 to TRBJ2-7. The CDR3 is 12 residues long. Germline V gives CDR1 SGHRS, CDR2 YFSETQ. The CDR3: CASSLVPYEQYF.